Sequencing of this TCR beta chain was carried out in a study of shared clonotypes between healthy human individuals. General study findings and limits: Naive subsets typically showed greater estimated richness than memory subsets. Sampling covered nothing but blood. Tissue TCR repertoires likely differ from those found in blood.

Terminally differentiated effector memory CD45RA+ cells were left out of the naive CD8 fraction, which was CD45RO-negative and positively selected for CCR7. About this clone itself: The antigen is not known.

The CDR3 runs 14 residues. V lost 4 bases to trimming and J lost 5 bases, with 15 bases between them. Germline V lookup: CDR1 SNHLY, CDR2 FYNNEI. The genomic DNA of each subset was split evenly across several immunoSEQ plates. Sequencing was performed with immunoSEQ multiplex PCR; in TCRdb, only in-frame clones are kept and a portion is missing. The repertoire holds some 630,000 clones, with approximately 96% as singletons. Sequencing was done on a sample of naive CD8+ T cells sorted from blood. The V gene is TRBV2, the J gene TRBJ2-7; the D gene is possibly TRBD1 (6 bases). The clonotype comes from a woman in her 30s in good health. This CDR3 reads CASSGLQGIHEQYF. CDR3 bases: TGTGCCAGCAGTGGGTTACAGGGAATCCACGAGCAGTACTTC. Filled out from reference TRBV2 and TRBJ2-7, the complete variable domain reads EPEVTQTPSHQVTQMGQEVILRCVPISNHLYFYWYRQILGQKVEFLVSFYNNEISEKSEIFDDQFSVERPDGSNFTLKIRSTKLEDSAMYFCASSGLQGIHEQYFGPGTRLTVT.